Presented here are 2 T cell receptor beta chains from one specimen sequenced in a study of CD8 T cells in ankylosing spondylitis. TCRdb fed the 5' RACE reads into MiXCR, producing one record per CDR3 protein. The repertoire includes roughly 130,000 distinct CDR3 sequences, around 13% of them detected once, and 2.5% to 3.5% sits in the top ten. The sample taken for sequencing was blood, either unsorted or a sorted T cell fraction (not recorded which). These receptors originate from a female donor with ankylosing spondylitis or in good health (not recorded which).

This clonotype was picked up a small number of times. The rearrangement uses TRBV5-1 and TRBJ2-3; 12 positions match TRBD2. The CDR3 length is 15 residues. Germline CDR1 and CDR2: SGHRS and YFSETQ. V gave up 4 bases and J gave up 4 bases; unmatched junction bases: 4. In DNA form, the CDR3 reads TGCGCCAGCAGCCGGACTAGCGGGATTGCAGATACGCAGTATTTT. It specifies CASSRTSGIADTQYF.

This clonotype was detected many times. The V gene is TRBV12-3 or TRBV12-4, the J gene TRBJ1-3, with a possible D match to TRBD1 (6 bases). The CDR3 contains 14 residues. The V gene lost 6 bases and the J gene lost 4 bases, with 13 bases spanning the gap. Written as DNA, the CDR3 is TGTGCCAGCAGCTCCCTGGGGGCCGGAAACACCATATATTTT. It is translated as CASSSLGAGNTIYF.